The present T cell receptor beta chain was sequenced within a study of T cell responses to AZD1222 COVID-19 vaccine. The germline V gene encodes CDR1 LNHDA and CDR2 SQIVND (reference sequence). This CDR3 comprises 13 residues. V shed 8 bases and J 3 bases; nucleotides not matched to a gene: 5. Sequencing used immunoSEQ multiplex PCR; TCRdb keeps in-frame clones, though not all of them. The sample records 100,000 to 150,000 clones, about 88% being singletons. This clone came up once. The sample here was peripheral blood, taken on day 0 of AZD1222 vaccination. This chain connects TRBV19 to TRBJ2-3; 7 bases are a match to TRBD1. The clonotype was recovered from an adult in good health. CDR3 protein: CASGTVPTDTQYF. The DNA of the CDR3 is TGTGCCAGTGGGACAGTGCCTACAGATACGCAGTATTTT.